This T cell receptor beta chain stems from a study of cytomegalovirus exposure and HLA in healthy donors. The wider study: Some 85 million unique TCRs, all from HLA-typed donors, were included in an early release of the data.

Study-level findings and limits: Presence/absence analysis assumed near-uniform sequencing depth across donors. A later analysis found TCR association rates differed by HLA locus, highest for DRB1 and lowest for HLA-C.

Concerning this clone itself: What it binds is not known.

V dropped 4 bases and J dropped 5; count of bases not matched to a gene: 13. This CDR3 region has 16 residues. In germline, CDR1 is SGHKS, CDR2 YYEKEE (reference sequence). PCR amplification relied on 60 Vbeta primers (plus 13 Jbeta primers). Some clones are missing from TCRdb's copy, which holds only in-frame ones; the method was immunoSEQ multiplex PCR. The sample comprises 100,000 to 150,000 clones, 81% of which are singletons, and more than 1.5% rests with the top ten. Source material: PBMCs. The genes are TRBV5-5 and TRBJ2-7; 9 positions match TRBD1. The TCR sequence derives from a man aged 18-30 years in good health and CMV-seronegative. The CDR3 protein is CASSPQSGTGFDEQYF. The CDR3 DNA is TGTGCCAGCAGCCCACAATCCGGGACAGGGTTCGACGAGCAGTACTTC. The entire variable domain, with the rest obtained from reference TRBV5-5 and TRBJ2-7, is as follows: DAGVTQSPTHLIKTRGQQVTLRCSPISGHKSVSWYQQVLGQGPQFIFQYYEKEERGRGNFPDRFSARQFPNYSSELNVNALLLGDSALYLCASSPQSGTGFDEQYFGPGTRLTVT.